This T cell receptor (beta chain) was documented in a study of molecular identifiers for immune sequencing clone quantification. Germline V gene sequence: CDR1 MGHDK, CDR2 SYGVNS. This CDR3 comprises 12 residues. Trimming removed 6 bases at V and 4 bases at J, with 9 bases between. Turning to this clonotype: Given a much more abundant clone one base away, this may be a read error.

TCRdb analysed the PCR reads with MiXCR anew, one entry per CDR3 protein. The sample carries about 300,000 distinct CDR3 sequences, about 20% recorded once. Sequences were obtained from naive CD8+ T cells from blood, with Jurkat cell RNA spiked in. Subset defined: FACS-sorted CD8+CD4-CCR7+CD45RA+ naive T cells. This sequence joins TRBV25-1 and TRBJ2-5; D remains ambiguous. The receptor comes from a human donor in good health. Some libraries in this study had Jurkat cell RNA spiked in. The CDR3 loop reads CASRRSGETQYF. CDR3 nucleotides: TGTGCCAGCAGAAGGTCCGGAGAGACCCAGTACTTC.